These T cell receptor beta chains were read from a single sample in a study of shared clonotypes between healthy human individuals. Libraries were prepared by immunoSEQ multiplex PCR; TCRdb keeps only in-frame clonotypes and omits some of them. The data show about 1 million clones, roughly 70% seen once. Sequenced sample: memory CD4+ T cells sorted from blood. Receptors originate from a man between 18 and 35 years old in good health. Both conserved end residues are trimmed from each CDR3.

v_gene: TRBV2
j_gene: TRBJ2-7
CDR3aa: ASSRRIFRDESSYEQY

v_gene: TRBV18
j_gene: TRBJ2-3
CDR3aa: ASLNQSANTDTQY

v_gene: TRBV7-2
j_gene: TRBJ2-3
CDR3aa: ASSGQGFSTDTQY

v_gene: TRBV18
j_gene: TRBJ2-3
CDR3aa: ASSDDYSTDTQY

v_gene: TRBV30
j_gene: TRBJ1-6
CDR3aa: AWATRGASTLH

v_gene: TRBV28
j_gene: TRBJ1-5
CDR3aa: ASRSTGGGNQPQH

v_gene: TRBV4-3
j_gene: TRBJ2-2
CDR3aa: ASSQTGGKGDTGELF

v_gene: TRBV16
j_gene: TRBJ1-2
CDR3aa: ASSPIVRKTYGYT

v_gene: TRBV18
j_gene: TRBJ2-5
CDR3aa: ASSPSSGQETQY

v_gene: TRBV19
j_gene: TRBJ2-3
CDR3aa: ASSINGQGDTDTQY

v_gene: TRBV5-6
j_gene: TRBJ1-2
CDR3aa: ASSFSRVGGYT

v_gene: TRBV19
j_gene: TRBJ1-3
CDR3aa: ASAEGPAGNTIY

v_gene: TRBV5-1
j_gene: TRBJ2-7
CDR3aa: ASSPVWAGGSYEQY

v_gene: TRBV5-3
j_gene: TRBJ2-7
CDR3aa: ASSQKAVGDEQY

v_gene: TRBV7-9
j_gene: TRBJ2-7
CDR3aa: ASSPGTGYDEQY

v_gene: TRBV10-3
j_gene: TRBJ1-4
CDR3aa: AISVGTGEKLF

v_gene: TRBV5-1
j_gene: TRBJ2-4
CDR3aa: ASSREIRLAGATTKNIQY

v_gene: TRBV6-1
j_gene: TRBJ1-5
CDR3aa: ASVEGKQPQH

v_gene: TRBV6-1
j_gene: TRBJ2-3
CDR3aa: ASSESGISTDTQY

v_gene: TRBV30
j_gene: TRBJ2-5
CDR3aa: AWSERGTYQETQY

v_gene: TRBV21-1
j_gene: TRBJ2-1
CDR3aa: ASSKAHPHRDPLRNEQF

v_gene: TRBV2
j_gene: TRBJ2-7
CDR3aa: ASTGSYEQY

v_gene: TRBV29-1
j_gene: TRBJ2-2
CDR3aa: SVEGTFPGELF

v_gene: TRBV6-1
j_gene: TRBJ1-5
CDR3aa: ASSVGQGGFFSINQPQH

v_gene: TRBV5-6
j_gene: TRBJ1-2
CDR3aa: ASSLGRVTVGGYT

v_gene: TRBV18
j_gene: TRBJ1-6
CDR3aa: ASSSYSGNSPLH

v_gene: TRBV7-8
j_gene: TRBJ2-3
CDR3aa: ASSVLGGAPSETDTQY

v_gene: TRBV4-1
j_gene: TRBJ2-7
CDR3aa: ASSHPRGLAGAFTYEQY

v_gene: TRBV18
j_gene: TRBJ2-2
CDR3aa: ASSPGYGELF

v_gene: TRBV7-9
j_gene: TRBJ2-7
CDR3aa: ASSFLGTWGEQY

v_gene: TRBV28
j_gene: TRBJ2-2
CDR3aa: AGGTGPANTGELF

v_gene: TRBV18
j_gene: TRBJ1-1
CDR3aa: ASSGTGGRDTEAF